Detailed here is one T cell receptor beta chain. What it binds is not known. Assay used: immunoSEQ multiplex PCR; TCRdb lists only in-frame clones, some missing. The data hold about 26,000 clones, with around four fifths observed a single time. This entry comes from a study of stem cell transplantation in POMP-related autoinflammatory disease. Across the whole study: Before transplant: CD4+ naive skewing, low CD8+ proportions, reduced cytokine secretion. Study-wide results and limits: In patients with PRAID, every analyzed T-cell subset tended to show lower diversity and higher clonality. Unique TRB V-J gene pairings were limited in number in patients with PRAID.

The CDR3 spans 11 residues. Germline-derived CDR1 and CDR2 are DFQATT and SNEGSKA (reference sequence). Trimming left V 5 bases short and J 3 bases short, with 7 bases between. The chain combines TRBV20-1 with TRBJ1-2; no definite D call. This receptor was obtained from a human donor with POMP-related autoinflammation and immune dysregulation (PRAID). This specimen consisted of CD4+ T cells from PBMCs, obtained before stem cell transplantation. The CDR3 loop reads CSAGVHYGYTF. The DNA for the CDR3 is TGCAGTGCTGGGGTACACTATGGCTACACCTTC.